The clone carrying this T cell receptor beta chain was seen a few times. Its matching antigen is unknown. Its ends do not fully match the called genes, so a read error is possible. Reverse transcribing all isolated RNA meant expressed TCRB transcripts were sequenced. The repertoire was sequenced with immunoSEQ multiplex PCR; TCRdb's copy has only in-frame clones and lacks some. The table shows about 640,000 clones, with approximately 13% occurring only once. These data belong to a study of beta chain features in type 1 diabetes. Findings and caveats of the study: Moderate but significant shortening of TCRB CDR3s was recorded in all four CD4+ subsets from Type 1 diabetes patients.

This CDR3 has 8 amino acids. Germline loops: CDR1 ENHRY, CDR2 SYGVKD. Naive, central memory, regulatory and stem cell-like memory cells within the CD4+ compartment were sorted using CD45RO/CCR7/CD25/CD127/CD95/CD27. This chain links TRBV10-3 with TRBJ1-3, with 8 nucleotides matching TRBD1. This receptor was identified in a man aged 25 to 40 with type 1 diabetes. Sequencing input: naive CD4+ T cells from blood. CDR3 protein: CGHGQGHF. The CDR3 DNA reads TGTGGTCACGGACAGGGACATTTT.